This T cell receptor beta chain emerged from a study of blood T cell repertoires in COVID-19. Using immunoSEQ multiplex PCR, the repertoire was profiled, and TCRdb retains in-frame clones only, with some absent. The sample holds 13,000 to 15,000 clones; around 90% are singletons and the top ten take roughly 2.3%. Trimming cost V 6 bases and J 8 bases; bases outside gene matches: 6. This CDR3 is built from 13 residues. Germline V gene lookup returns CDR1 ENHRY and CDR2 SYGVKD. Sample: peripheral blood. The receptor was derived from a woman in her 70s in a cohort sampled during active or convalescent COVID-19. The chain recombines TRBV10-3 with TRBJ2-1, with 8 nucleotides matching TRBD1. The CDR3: CAISSTGADEQFF. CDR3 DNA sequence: TGTGCCATCAGCTCGACAGGGGCAGATGAGCAGTTCTTC.